The 12 T cell receptor beta chains below come from one sample, sequenced in a study of T cell changes during pregnancy in multiple sclerosis. Here immunoSEQ multiplex PCR was the method, and the copy in TCRdb shows in-frame clones only, minus some. The sample lists more than 35,000 clones, about 95% occurring once. Here the sequenced sample was CD4+ T cells from peripheral blood mononuclear cells, taken in the second trimester of pregnancy. The source of these receptors is a female donor with multiple sclerosis, enrolled in a pregnancy study.

The V call is TRBV19, the J call TRBJ1-5; D may be TRBD1 (5 bases). This CDR3 spans 15 amino acids. Germline CDR1 LNHDA, CDR2 SQIVND (reference sequence). V was pared by 5 bases and J by 0 bases, with 11 bases between. The CDR3 nucleotides read TGTGCCAGTAGTCACCCAGGGAATAGCAATCAGCCCCAGCATTTT. It translates to CASSHPGNSNQPQHF.

V usage is TRBV30 and J usage is TRBJ1-1, with D hard to call. The CDR3 loop spans 15 amino acids. The germline V gene has CDR1 GTSNPN and CDR2 SVGIG (reference sequence). Between the trimmed V and J ends, which lost 3 bases and 9 bases, there was a span of 23 bases. CDR3 coding DNA: TGTGCCTGGAGCGCCCCCCTAGCGATGTCGGCGAAAGCTTTCTTT. Translating gives CAWSAPLAMSAKAFF.

This clone has a single count. The V call is TRBV4-1, the J call TRBJ2-4, with TRBD2 matching over 7 bases. The CDR3 totals 18 residues. The V segment lost 1 base and the J segment 2 bases; nucleotides outside the gene matches: 11. Per germline, CDR1 MGHRA and CDR2 YSYEKL. CDR3 sequence (DNA): TGCGCCAGCAGCCAAGGGGTCGAGTCTAGCGGCACCAAAAACATTCAGTACTTC. It is translated as CASSQGVESSGTKNIQYF.

V gene TRBV6-1 combines with J gene TRBJ1-5; no clear D gene. The V end lost 3 bases, the J end lost 6 bases, and 3 bases lay between the germline ends. Germline CDR1 and CDR2: MNHNS and SASEGT. This CDR3 is built from 11 residues. The CDR3 DNA is TGTGCCAGCAGTGACGGTCAGCCCCAGCATTTT. Protein product: CASSDGQPQHF.

The chain uses TRBV19 and TRBJ1-1; 8 bases line up with TRBD1. The germline V gene encodes CDR1 LNHDA and CDR2 SQIVND (reference sequence). J was trimmed by 12 bases and V by 7 bases; bases with no gene match: 16. There are 14 residues in the CDR3. The CDR3 sequence: CASIARDRLPLPFF. The CDR3 DNA is TGTGCCAGTATCGCCCGGGACAGGTTACCTTTGCCTTTCTTT.

Here the CDR3 DNA reads TGTGCCAGCAGTGGGGACAGGCTGTACGAGCAGTACTTC. Protein: CASSGDRLYEQYF. V is TRBV25-1 and J is TRBJ2-7, with TRBD1 matching over 8 bases. Germline assignment: CDR1 MGHDK and CDR2 SYGVNS. CDR3 size: 13 residues. The V gene end was trimmed by 4 bases and the J gene end by 4 bases; junction bases not matched to a gene: 3.

The chain recombines TRBV6-5 with TRBJ2-7; D may be TRBD1 (6 bases). CDR3 length equals 15 residues. CDR1 is MNHEY and CDR2 is SVGAGI in the germline V gene. Trimming stripped 7 bases from V and 7 bases from J, with 23 bases between. CDR3 sequence: CASTHGAGALREQYF. The CDR3, as DNA: TGTGCCAGCACCCACGGGGCAGGGGCCCTCAGAGAGCAGTACTTC.

The chain carries TRBV19 and TRBJ1-1; TRBD1 matches 7 bases. Germline V gene data show CDR1 as LNHDA and CDR2 as SQIVND (reference sequence). This CDR3 comprises 17 residues. V shed 8 bases, J shed 1 base, and the junction held 16 bases outside the gene matches. The CDR3 nucleotides are TGTGCCAGTCCCCCCGGGAGGGGGCGCCGAGAGAACACTGAAGCTTTCTTT. As protein: CASPPGRGRRENTEAFF.

The chain combines TRBV27 with TRBJ2-5; 12 positions match TRBD2. This CDR3 is built from 16 residues. In germline, CDR1 is MNHEY, CDR2 SMNVEV (reference sequence). V trimming: 6 bases; J trimming: 1 base; junction bases outside the gene matches: 6. This chain's CDR3 is CASRPRTSGIQETQYF. CDR3 in DNA: TGTGCCAGCAGACCCCGGACTAGCGGGATCCAAGAGACCCAGTACTTC.

Here the CDR3 DNA reads TGCGCCAGCAGTGAGGCAGAGCTACTAGCCCGGGCTAGCGGGGGAGGCTACGAGCAGTACTTC. The encoded protein is CASSEAELLARASGGGYEQYF. The J gene is TRBJ2-7, the V gene TRBV10-1; 10 bases are a match to TRBD2. This CDR3 contains 21 residues. The V and J ends lost 2 bases and 3 bases, in that order; junction bases with no gene match: 22. Germline V gives CDR1 WNHNN, CDR2 SYGVQD (reference sequence).

As DNA, the CDR3 is TGCGCCAGCAGCTTGATGACAGGGGGTGAGAATGAGCAGTTCTTC. Protein product: CASSLMTGGENEQFF. The gene calls are TRBV5-1 and TRBJ2-1; 9 bases map to TRBD1. This CDR3 contains 15 residues. V lost 1 base and J lost 7; bases outside the gene matches: 6. CDR1 is SGHRS, CDR2 YFSETQ, per germline.

The chain is built from TRBV6-5 and TRBJ2-5; TRBD1 aligns across 7 bases. With V trimmed by 4 bases and J by 2 bases, 7 bases remained unmatched. This CDR3 is built from 15 residues. Germline assignment: CDR1 MNHEY and CDR2 SVGAGI. The CDR3 sequence: CASSFTGQLQETQYF. DNA for the CDR3: TGTGCCAGCAGTTTCACGGGACAGTTGCAAGAGACCCAGTACTTC.